These 19 T cell receptor beta chains were all obtained from the same sample, sequenced in a study of T-cell reconstitution after alpha-beta-depleted transplantation in children. Preparation of the TCRbeta library was carried out with unique molecular identifiers. One entry per CDR3 protein, called by TCRdb with MiXCR from the PCR reads. The sample has about 460,000 distinct CDR3 sequences, about 10% seen once. The sample in question was PBMCs, obtained before TCRalphabeta/CD19-depleted stem cell transplant. All receptors come from a child under 10 years old with inherited bone marrow failure, due to receive a stem cell transplant.

This clonotype has ten or more counts. V and J are TRBV9 and TRBJ2-3; TRBD1 is a possible D gene (6 bases). The length of the CDR3 is 11 residues. V shed 3 bases and J shed 11 bases, with 10 bases lying between them. Germline V CDR1 and CDR2: SGDLS, YYNGEE. CDR3 region: CASSATGQQYF. The CDR3 DNA sequence: TGTGCCAGCAGCGCGACGGGACAGCAGTATTTT.

There are a few counts of this clonotype. J is TRBJ1-5 and V is TRBV6-1, with 9 nucleotides matching TRBD1. Trimming took 6 bases from V and 5 from J; bases not matched to a gene: 5. CDR3 length equals 14 residues. The germline V gene encodes CDR1 MNHNS and CDR2 SASEGT. In DNA, the CDR3 is TGTGCCAGCAGGGACAGGGGTTTATATCAGCCCCAGCATTTT. Its protein is CASRDRGLYQPQHF.

This clonotype was recorded many times. V gene TRBV28 combines with J gene TRBJ2-2, with D possibly matching TRBD2 (5 bases). Trimming pared 6 bases from V and 5 bases from J, leaving 19 bases between. This CDR3 contains 16 residues. Germline CDR1 is MDHEN and CDR2 is SYDVKM. The CDR3: CASRPLEAGETGELFF. DNA for the CDR3: TGTGCCAGCAGACCTCTAGAGGCCGGGGAGACCGGGGAGCTGTTTTTT.

This clonotype has ten or more counts. The V call is TRBV5-1, the J call TRBJ2-3; 10 bases agree with TRBD2. Looked up from germline, CDR1 is SGHRS and CDR2 is YFSETQ. The junction had 11 bases not matched to a gene; V was cut back by 0 bases and J by 10 bases. There are 16 residues in the CDR3. CDR3 sequence reads: CASSLAGSGRNLAQYF. DNA of the CDR3: TGCGCCAGCAGCTTGGCCGGTAGCGGGAGGAATTTGGCGCAGTATTTT. Full variable domain (missing parts from reference TRBV5-1 and TRBJ2-3): KAGVTQTPRYLIKTRGQQVTLSCSPISGHRSVSWYQQTPGQGLQFLFEYFSETQRNKGNFPGRFSGRQFSNSRSEMNVSTLELGDSALYLCASSLAGSGRNLAQYFGPGTRLTVL.

This clonotype was found many times. The chain joins TRBV7-2 to TRBJ2-1; TRBD2 aligns across 7 bases. The germline gives CDR1 SGHTA, CDR2 FQGNSA. V lost 6 bases, J lost 10 bases, and 24 bases stayed unmatched. The CDR3 is 18 residues long. The CDR3 here is CASRGRGFRTSRIREQFF. CDR3 sequence (DNA): TGTGCCAGCAGAGGACGGGGTTTCCGGACTAGTCGTATCCGGGAGCAGTTCTTC.

This clonotype has at least ten counts. The chain is built from TRBV3-1 and TRBJ2-5, with 7 bases aligning to TRBD1. V gave up 1 base and J gave up 5 bases; unmatched junction bases: 4. Per the germline V gene, CDR1 is LGHDT and CDR2 is YNNKEL (reference sequence). The CDR3 runs to 14 residues. The CDR3 coding sequence is TGTGCCAGCAGCCAAGGAGGGGGCGTGGAGACCCAGTACTTC. Amino acid sequence: CASSQGGGVETQYF.

This clonotype was seen at least ten times. This chain uses TRBV29-1 with TRBJ1-3; D ambiguous. This CDR3 contains 13 residues. V was clipped by 7 bases and J by 0 bases, with 10 bases between them. Germline loops: CDR1 SQVTM, CDR2 ANQGSEA. DNA for the CDR3: TGCAGCGCATGCACAGTCTCTGGAAACACCATATATTTT. Protein: CSACTVSGNTIYF.

J is TRBJ2-2 and V is TRBV7-2; D uncertain. Trimming pared 7 bases from V and 6 bases from J, leaving 3 bases between. The CDR3 extends over 10 amino acids. Germline CDR1 and CDR2: SGHTA and FQGNSA. The CDR3 DNA reads TGTGCCAGCAATGCCGGGGAGCTGTTTTTT. Amino acids: CASNAGELFF.

On this clonotype itself: The germline gene is not matched at one end of the junction; a read error may be the cause. The chain uses TRBV28 and TRBJ2-5; D remains unclear. This CDR3 is 14 amino acids long. The germline CDR1 and CDR2 sequences are MDHEN and SYDVKM. This chain's CDR3 is CASSLLEYQETHYF. CDR3 DNA sequence: TGTGCCAGCAGTTTACTAGAGTACCAAGAGACCCATTACTTC.

This clonotype occurred a few times. V gene TRBV7-2 combines with J gene TRBJ2-1; 8 bases match TRBD2. The CDR3 has 17 amino acids. The trim removed 0 bases at V and 3 bases at J, leaving 7 bases unmatched. The germline CDR1 and CDR2 sequences are SGHTA and FQGNSA. For the CDR3, the DNA is TGTGCCAGCAGCTTAGCAGCGGGAGATTCAGGCTACAATGAGCAGTTCTTC. Residues: CASSLAAGDSGYNEQFF. The whole variable domain, filled in from reference TRBV7-2 and TRBJ2-1, reads GAGVSQSPSNKVTEKGKDVELRCDPISGHTALYWYRQSLGQGLEFLIYFQGNSAPDKSGLPSDRFSAERTGGSVSTLTIQRTQQEDSAVYLCASSLAAGDSGYNEQFFGPGTRLTVL.

This clonotype was detected many times. V gene TRBV5-1 combines with J gene TRBJ2-1; TRBD2 might be the D (6 bases). CDR1 and CDR2 from the germline V gene are SGHRS and YFSETQ. Trimming left V 0 bases short and J 3 bases short, with 13 bases between. The CDR3 is made up of 16 amino acids. The chain's CDR3 is CASSLASSDYYNEQFF. CDR3 in DNA: TGCGCCAGCAGCTTGGCCTCTAGCGATTACTACAATGAGCAGTTCTTC.

This clonotype was seen a handful of times. V is TRBV19 and J is TRBJ1-1, with D unclear. The V end was cut by 6 bases, the J end by 3 bases, with 17 bases between. CDR3 length: 15 residues. In germline, CDR1 is LNHDA, CDR2 SQIVND (reference sequence). The CDR3, as DNA: TGTGCCAGTAGCGCCGGGATCGGCTGGGACACTGAAGCTTTCTTT. Translated, it gives CASSAGIGWDTEAFF.

This clonotype was seen at least ten times. The rearrangement uses TRBV5-1 and TRBJ2-1, with 9 bases lining up with TRBD1. Trimming removed 5 bases from V and 8 bases from J; junction bases left unmatched: 14. The CDR3 covers 16 residues. Germline CDR1 and CDR2: SGHRS and YFSETQ. Here the CDR3 DNA reads TGCGCCAGCAGTTTGTTGGGACAGGGTTTGTCTTATGAGCAGTTCTTC. This sequence encodes CASSLLGQGLSYEQFF.

This clonotype was picked up many times. This chain connects TRBV20-1 to TRBJ2-5; no reliable D call. CDR3 size: 11 residues. The germline V and J ends were trimmed by 1 base and 5 bases, with 5 bases remaining between them. In germline, CDR1 is DFQATT, CDR2 SNEGSKA (reference sequence). This chain's CDR3 is CSARAWETQYF. The CDR3, as DNA: TGCAGTGCTAGAGCGTGGGAGACCCAGTACTTC.

This clonotype appeared many times. J is TRBJ2-3 and V is TRBV10-2, with 8 bases aligning to TRBD1. Losses at the gene ends were 3 bases for V and 0 bases for J; bases not matched to a gene: 2. Germline V gives CDR1 WSHSY, CDR2 SAAADI. The CDR3 length is 15 residues. DNA for the CDR3: TGCGCCAGCAGTGACAGGGGGCCTAGCACAGATACGCAGTATTTT. Translation gives CASSDRGPSTDTQYF.

In its sample, this clonotype was seen many times. The chain uses TRBV5-1 and TRBJ1-4; TRBD1 agrees at 12 bases. The length of the CDR3 is 16 residues. Germline CDR1 SGHRS, CDR2 YFSETQ. Losses at the gene ends were 2 bases for V and 12 bases for J; bases not matched to a gene: 11. The CDR3 sequence is CASSFRPGQGAGELFF. The CDR3 DNA is TGCGCCAGCAGCTTTCGACCGGGACAGGGGGCAGGAGAACTGTTTTTT. The complete variable domain, with remaining parts taken from reference TRBV5-1 and TRBJ1-4, reads KAGVTQTPRYLIKTRGQQVTLSCSPISGHRSVSWYQQTPGQGLQFLFEYFSETQRNKGNFPGRFSGRQFSNSRSEMNVSTLELGDSALYLCASSFRPGQGAGELFFGSGTQLSVL.

This clonotype showed up many times. This sequence joins TRBV12-3 or TRBV12-4 and TRBJ2-7; 11 nucleotides agree with TRBD2. This CDR3 spans 15 amino acids. V was clipped by 6 bases and J by 6 bases; unmatched bases: 10. The DNA of the CDR3 is TGTGCCAGCAGCTGGGTAGCGGGAGGGCCGGGCGAGCAGTACTTC. This encodes CASSWVAGGPGEQYF.

Ten or more counts support this clonotype. The V call is TRBV30, the J call TRBJ1-1; maybe TRBD1 (5 bases). The V and J ends lost 3 bases and 11 bases respectively, with 13 bases between them. CDR1 is GTSNPN and CDR2 is SVGIG in the germline V gene (reference sequence). The CDR3 sequence is 11 residues long. CDR3 in DNA: TGTGCCTGGAGGGGACCAAATGGGGCTTTCTTT. Encoded protein: CAWRGPNGAFF.

This clonotype was seen at least ten times. The rearrangement uses TRBV20-1 and TRBJ2-7; 7 bases map to TRBD1. The CDR3 length is 12 residues. Germline loops: CDR1 DFQATT, CDR2 SNEGSKA (reference sequence). Germline trimming cut 5 bases from V and 4 bases from J; bases unmatched to any gene: 5. In DNA form, the CDR3 reads TGCAGTGCTTGGGACAGTAGTTACGAGCAGTACTTC. Translating it yields CSAWDSSYEQYF.